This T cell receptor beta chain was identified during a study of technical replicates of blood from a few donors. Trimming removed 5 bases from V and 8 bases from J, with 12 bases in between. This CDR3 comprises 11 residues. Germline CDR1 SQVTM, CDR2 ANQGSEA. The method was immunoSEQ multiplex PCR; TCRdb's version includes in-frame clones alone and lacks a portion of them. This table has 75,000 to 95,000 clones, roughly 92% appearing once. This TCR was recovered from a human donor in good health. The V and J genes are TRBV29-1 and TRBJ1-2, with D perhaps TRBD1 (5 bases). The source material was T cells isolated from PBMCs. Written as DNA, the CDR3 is TGCAGCGTTTCCCAGGGCCGGGGCTACACCTTC. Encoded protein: CSVSQGRGYTF.